This T cell receptor beta chain was identified during a study of T cells in Graves' hyperthyroidism and ophthalmopathy. Overall study findings and caveats: The majority of expanded thyroid clonotypes above 0.001 also appeared in blood.

What was amplified from RNA transcripts were TCR beta CDR3 regions. TCR CDR3 underwent first-round RT-PCR with the HTBI primer set. Each CDR3 protein gets one entry after TCRdb re-called the multiplex PCR reads with MiXCR. The sample includes around 340,000 distinct CDR3 sequences, 17% of them seen just once. With respect to this clonotype: Its target is not known.

Fresh 10 ml peripheral blood yielded PBMCs. The V gene end was trimmed by 4 bases and the J gene end by 1 base; junction bases not matched to a gene: 6. Germline loops: CDR1 ENHRY, CDR2 SYGVKD. This CDR3 spans 17 amino acids. The sequenced sample consisted of blood. The gene calls are TRBV10-3 and TRBJ2-1; 11 nucleotides align to TRBD2. This receptor was identified in a woman aged 25 to 39 with Graves' hyperthyroidism that later progressed to Graves' ophthalmopathy. The CDR3 sequence: CAISGIAGGLSYNEQFF. CDR3 DNA sequence: TGTGCCATCAGTGGGATAGCGGGGGGGCTTTCCTACAATGAGCAGTTCTTC.